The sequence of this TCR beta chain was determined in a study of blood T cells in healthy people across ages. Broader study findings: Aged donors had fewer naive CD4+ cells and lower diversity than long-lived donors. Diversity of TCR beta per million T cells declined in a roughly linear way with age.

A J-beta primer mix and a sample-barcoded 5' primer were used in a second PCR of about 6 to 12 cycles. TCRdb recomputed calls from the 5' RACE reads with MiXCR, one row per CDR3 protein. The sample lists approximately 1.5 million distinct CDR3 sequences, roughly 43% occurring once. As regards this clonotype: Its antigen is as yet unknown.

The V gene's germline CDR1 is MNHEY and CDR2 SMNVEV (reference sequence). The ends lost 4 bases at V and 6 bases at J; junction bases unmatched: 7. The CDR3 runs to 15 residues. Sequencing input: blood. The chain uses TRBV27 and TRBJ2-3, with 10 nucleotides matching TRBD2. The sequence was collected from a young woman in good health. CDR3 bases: TGTGCCAGCAGTTGGGCTAGCGGGAGTAGCGATACGCAGTATTTT. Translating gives CASSWASGSSDTQYF.